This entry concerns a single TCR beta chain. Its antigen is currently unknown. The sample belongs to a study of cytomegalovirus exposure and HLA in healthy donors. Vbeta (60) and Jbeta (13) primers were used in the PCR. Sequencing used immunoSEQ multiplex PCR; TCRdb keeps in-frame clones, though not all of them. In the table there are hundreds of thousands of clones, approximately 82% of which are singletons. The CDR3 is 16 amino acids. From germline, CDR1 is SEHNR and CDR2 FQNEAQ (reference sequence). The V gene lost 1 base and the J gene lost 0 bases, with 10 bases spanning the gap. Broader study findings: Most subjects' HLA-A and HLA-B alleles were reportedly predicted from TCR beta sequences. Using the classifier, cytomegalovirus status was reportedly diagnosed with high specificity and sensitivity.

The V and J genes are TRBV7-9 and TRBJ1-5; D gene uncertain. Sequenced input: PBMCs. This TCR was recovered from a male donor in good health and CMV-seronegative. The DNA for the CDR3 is TGTGCCAGCAGCTTAGTCTCTACGAGTAGCAATCAGCCCCAGCATTTT. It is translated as CASSLVSTSSNQPQHF.